This TCR beta chain was sequenced during a study of neurological immune-mediated disorders. This clonotype was counted ten times or more. Sequencing runs each yielded over 190 million TCR-beta sequences from 15-18 subjects. From the 5' RACE reads, TCRdb called clonotypes with MiXCR, one entry per CDR3 protein. The sample lists about 41,000 distinct CDR3 sequences, more than 12% occurring once. Germline V lookup: CDR1 SGHRS, CDR2 YFSETQ. V dropped 4 bases and J dropped 4 bases, with 12 bases sitting between them. The CDR3 sequence is 14 residues long. The sequence was collected from a woman aged 60 to 75 with HTLV-1-associated myelopathy (HAM/TSP). Material for sequencing was CD4+ T cells from blood. The rearrangement links TRBV5-1 to TRBJ2-1; D possibly uses TRBD1 or TRBD2 (5 bases each). CDR3: CASSVGTAYNEQFF. CDR3 bases: TGCGCCAGCAGCGTCGGGACCGCTTACAATGAGCAGTTCTTC. The full variable domain, its missing parts supplied by reference TRBV5-1 and TRBJ2-1, is KAGVTQTPRYLIKTRGQQVTLSCSPISGHRSVSWYQQTPGQGLQFLFEYFSETQRNKGNFPGRFSGRQFSNSRSEMNVSTLELGDSALYLCASSVGTAYNEQFFGPGTRLTVL.